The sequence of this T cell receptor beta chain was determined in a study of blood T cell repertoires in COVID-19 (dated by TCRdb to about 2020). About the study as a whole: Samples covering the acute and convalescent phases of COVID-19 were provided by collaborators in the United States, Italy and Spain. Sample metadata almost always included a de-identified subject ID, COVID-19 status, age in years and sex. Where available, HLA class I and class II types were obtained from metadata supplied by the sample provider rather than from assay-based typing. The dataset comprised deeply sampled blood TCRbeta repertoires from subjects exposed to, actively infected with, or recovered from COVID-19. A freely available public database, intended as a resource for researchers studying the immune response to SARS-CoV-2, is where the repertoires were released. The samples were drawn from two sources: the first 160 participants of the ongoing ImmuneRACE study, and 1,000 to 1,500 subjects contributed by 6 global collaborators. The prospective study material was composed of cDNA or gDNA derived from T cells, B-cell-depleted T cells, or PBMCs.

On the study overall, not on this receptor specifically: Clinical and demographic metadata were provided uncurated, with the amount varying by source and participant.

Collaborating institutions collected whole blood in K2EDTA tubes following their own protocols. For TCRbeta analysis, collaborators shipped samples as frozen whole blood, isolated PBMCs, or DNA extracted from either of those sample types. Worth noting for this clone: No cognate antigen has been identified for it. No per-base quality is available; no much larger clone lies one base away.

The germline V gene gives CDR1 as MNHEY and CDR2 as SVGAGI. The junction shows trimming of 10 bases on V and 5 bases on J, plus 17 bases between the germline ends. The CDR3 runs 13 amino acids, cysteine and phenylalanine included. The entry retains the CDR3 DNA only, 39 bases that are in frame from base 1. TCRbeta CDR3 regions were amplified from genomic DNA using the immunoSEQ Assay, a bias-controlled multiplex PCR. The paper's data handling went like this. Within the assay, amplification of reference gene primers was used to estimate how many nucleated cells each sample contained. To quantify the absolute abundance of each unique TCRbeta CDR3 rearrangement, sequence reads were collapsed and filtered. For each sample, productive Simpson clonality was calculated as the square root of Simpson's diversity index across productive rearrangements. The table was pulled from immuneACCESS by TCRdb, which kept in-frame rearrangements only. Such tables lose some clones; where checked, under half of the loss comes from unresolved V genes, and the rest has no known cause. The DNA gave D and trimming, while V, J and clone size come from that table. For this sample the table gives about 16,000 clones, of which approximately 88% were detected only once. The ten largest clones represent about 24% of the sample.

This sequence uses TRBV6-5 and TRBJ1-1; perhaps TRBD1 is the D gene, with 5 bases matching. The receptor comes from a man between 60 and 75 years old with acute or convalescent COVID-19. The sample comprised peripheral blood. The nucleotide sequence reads TGTGCCACCAGGTCGGGGGGTTGGACTGAAGCTTTCTTT. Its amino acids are CATRSGGWTEAFF.